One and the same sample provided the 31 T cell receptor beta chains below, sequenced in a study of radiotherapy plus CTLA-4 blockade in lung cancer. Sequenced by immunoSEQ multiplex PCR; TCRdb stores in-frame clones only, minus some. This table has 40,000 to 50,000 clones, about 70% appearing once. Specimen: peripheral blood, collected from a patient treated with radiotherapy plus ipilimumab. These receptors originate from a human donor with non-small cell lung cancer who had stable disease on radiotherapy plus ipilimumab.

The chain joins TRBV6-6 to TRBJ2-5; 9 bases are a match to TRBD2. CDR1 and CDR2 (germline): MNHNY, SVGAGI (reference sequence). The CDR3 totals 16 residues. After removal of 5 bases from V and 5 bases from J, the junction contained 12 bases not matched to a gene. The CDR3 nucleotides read TGTGCCAGCAGTCCACCGCGGGGGGGCCTCGATGAGACCCAGTACTTC. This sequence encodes CASSPPRGGLDETQYF.

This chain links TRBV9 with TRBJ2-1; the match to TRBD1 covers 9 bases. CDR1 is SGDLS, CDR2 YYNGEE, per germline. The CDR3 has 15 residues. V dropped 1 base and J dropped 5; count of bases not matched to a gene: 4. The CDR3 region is CASSVWTGVNNEQFF. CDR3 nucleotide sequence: TGTGCCAGCAGCGTATGGACAGGGGTGAACAATGAGCAGTTCTTC.

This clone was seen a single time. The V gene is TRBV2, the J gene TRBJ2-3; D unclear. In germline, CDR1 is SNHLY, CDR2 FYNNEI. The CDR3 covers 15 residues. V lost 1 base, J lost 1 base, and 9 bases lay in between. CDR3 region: CASSEDGTGTDTQYF. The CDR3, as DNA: TGTGCCAGCAGTGAAGACGGTACAGGCACAGATACGCAGTATTTT.

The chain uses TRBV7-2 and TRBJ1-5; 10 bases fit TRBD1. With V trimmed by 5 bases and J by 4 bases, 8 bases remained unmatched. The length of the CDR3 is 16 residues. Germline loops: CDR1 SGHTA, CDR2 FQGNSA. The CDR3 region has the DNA TGTGCCAGCAGCACATGGACAGGGGGTATTAATCAGCCCCAGCATTTT. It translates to CASSTWTGGINQPQHF.

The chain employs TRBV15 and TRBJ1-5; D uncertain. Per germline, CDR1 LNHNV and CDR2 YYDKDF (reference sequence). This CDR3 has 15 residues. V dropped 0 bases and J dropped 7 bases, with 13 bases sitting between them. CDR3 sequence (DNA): TGTGCCACCAGCAGAGACCTTCAGGTTTACCAGCCCCAGCATTTT. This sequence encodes CATSRDLQVYQPQHF.

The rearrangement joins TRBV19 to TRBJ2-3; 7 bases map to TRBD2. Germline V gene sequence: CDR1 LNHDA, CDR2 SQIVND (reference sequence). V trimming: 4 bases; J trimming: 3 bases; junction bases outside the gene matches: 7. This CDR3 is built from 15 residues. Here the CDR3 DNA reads TGTGCCAGTAGTAGCGGGACTACCGAAACAGATACGCAGTATTTT. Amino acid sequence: CASSSGTTETDTQYF.

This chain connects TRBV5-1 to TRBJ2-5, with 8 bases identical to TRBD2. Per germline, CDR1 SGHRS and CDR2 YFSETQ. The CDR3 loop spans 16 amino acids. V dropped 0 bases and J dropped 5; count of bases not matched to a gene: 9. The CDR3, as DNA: TGCGCCAGCAGCTTGGTCCCCAGCGGGAGTGGGGAGACCCAGTACTTC. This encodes CASSLVPSGSGETQYF.

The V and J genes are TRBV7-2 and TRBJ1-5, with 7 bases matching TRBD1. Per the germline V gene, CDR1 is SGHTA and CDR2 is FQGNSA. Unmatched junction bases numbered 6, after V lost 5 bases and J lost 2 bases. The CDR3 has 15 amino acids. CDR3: CASSNRDSGNQPQHF. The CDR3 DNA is TGTGCCAGCAGCAACCGGGACAGCGGCAATCAGCCCCAGCATTTT. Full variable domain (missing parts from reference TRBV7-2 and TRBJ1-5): GAGVSQSPSNKVTEKGKDVELRCDPISGHTALYWYRQSLGQGLEFLIYFQGNSAPDKSGLPSDRFSAERTGGSVSTLTIQRTQQEDSAVYLCASSNRDSGNQPQHFGDGTRLSIL.

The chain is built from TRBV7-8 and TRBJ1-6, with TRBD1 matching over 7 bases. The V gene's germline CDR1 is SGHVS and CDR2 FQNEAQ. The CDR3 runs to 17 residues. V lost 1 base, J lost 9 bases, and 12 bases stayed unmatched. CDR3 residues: CASSLDFRPGGGSPLHF. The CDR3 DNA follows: TGTGCCAGCAGCTTAGACTTTCGGCCAGGGGGAGGTTCACCCCTCCACTTT.

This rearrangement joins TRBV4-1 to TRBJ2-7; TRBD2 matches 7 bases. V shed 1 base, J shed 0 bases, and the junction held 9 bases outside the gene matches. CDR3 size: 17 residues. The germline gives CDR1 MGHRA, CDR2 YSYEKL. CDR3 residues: CASSQAGAGVYSYEQYF. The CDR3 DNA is TGCGCCAGCAGCCAAGCGGGTGCGGGGGTCTACTCCTACGAGCAGTACTTC.

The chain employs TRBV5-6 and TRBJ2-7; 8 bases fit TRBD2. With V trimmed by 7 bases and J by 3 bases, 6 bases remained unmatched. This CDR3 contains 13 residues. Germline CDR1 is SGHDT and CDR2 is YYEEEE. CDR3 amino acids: CASASGRGYEQYF. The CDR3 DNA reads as TGTGCCAGCGCCTCCGGGAGGGGCTACGAGCAGTACTTC.

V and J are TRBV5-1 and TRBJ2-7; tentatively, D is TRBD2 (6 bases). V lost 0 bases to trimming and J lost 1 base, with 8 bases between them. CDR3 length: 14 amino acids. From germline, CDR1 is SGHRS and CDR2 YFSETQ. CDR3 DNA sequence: TGCGCCAGCAGCTTGGAGGGAGGATCCTACGAGCAGTACTTC. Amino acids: CASSLEGGSYEQYF.

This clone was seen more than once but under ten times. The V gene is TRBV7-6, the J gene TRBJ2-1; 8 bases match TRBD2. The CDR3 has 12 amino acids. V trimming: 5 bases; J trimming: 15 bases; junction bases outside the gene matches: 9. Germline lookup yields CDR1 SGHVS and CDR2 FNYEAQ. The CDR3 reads CASSKGLGGWFF. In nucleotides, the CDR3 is TGTGCCAGCAGCAAGGGACTAGGAGGTTGGTTCTTC.

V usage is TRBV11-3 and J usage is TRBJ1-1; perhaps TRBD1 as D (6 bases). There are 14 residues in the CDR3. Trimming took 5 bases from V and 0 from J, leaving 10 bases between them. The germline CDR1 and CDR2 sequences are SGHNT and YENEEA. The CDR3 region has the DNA TGTGCCAGCAGCCCCGGGACATTGAACACTGAAGCTTTCTTT. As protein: CASSPGTLNTEAFF.

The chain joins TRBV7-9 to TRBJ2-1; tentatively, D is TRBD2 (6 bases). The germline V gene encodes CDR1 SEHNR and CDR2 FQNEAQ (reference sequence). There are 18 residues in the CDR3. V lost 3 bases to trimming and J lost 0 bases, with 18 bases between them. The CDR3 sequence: CASSLGVLSGDSYNEQFF. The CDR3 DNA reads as TGTGCCAGCAGCTTGGGTGTTTTATCGGGGGACTCCTACAATGAGCAGTTCTTC. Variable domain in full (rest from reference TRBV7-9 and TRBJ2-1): DTGVSQNPRHKITKRGQNVTFRCDPISEHNRLYWYRQTLGQGPEFLTYFQNEAQLEKSRLLSDRFSAERPKGSFSTLEIQRTEQGDSAMYLCASSLGVLSGDSYNEQFFGPGTRLTVL.

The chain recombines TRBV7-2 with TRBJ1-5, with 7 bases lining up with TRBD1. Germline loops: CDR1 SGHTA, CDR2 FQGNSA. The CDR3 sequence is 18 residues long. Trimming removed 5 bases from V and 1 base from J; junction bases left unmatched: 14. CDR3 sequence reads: CASSGPQGDIVSNQPQHF. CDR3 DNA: TGTGCCAGCAGCGGCCCCCAGGGGGATATCGTAAGCAATCAGCCCCAGCATTTT.

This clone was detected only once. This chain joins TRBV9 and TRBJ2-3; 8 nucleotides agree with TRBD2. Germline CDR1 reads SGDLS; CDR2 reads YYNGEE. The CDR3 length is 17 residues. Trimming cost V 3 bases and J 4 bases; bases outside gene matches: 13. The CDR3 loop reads CASSARRRRGGPDTQYF. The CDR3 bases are TGTGCCAGCAGCGCTCGTAGACGCCGGGGGGGCCCAGATACGCAGTATTTT.

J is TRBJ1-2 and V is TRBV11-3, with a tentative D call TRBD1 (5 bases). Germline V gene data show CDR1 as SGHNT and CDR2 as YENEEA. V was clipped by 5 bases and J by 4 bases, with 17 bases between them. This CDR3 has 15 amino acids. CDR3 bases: TGTGCCAGCAGCCGCCGGGGGGTTGCGAGCTATGGCTACACCTTC. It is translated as CASSRRGVASYGYTF.

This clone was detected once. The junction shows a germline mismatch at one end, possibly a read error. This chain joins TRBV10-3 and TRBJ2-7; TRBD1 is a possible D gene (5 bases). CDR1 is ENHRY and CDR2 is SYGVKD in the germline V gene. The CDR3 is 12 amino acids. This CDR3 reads CTISEQGYEQYF. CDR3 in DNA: TGTACCATCAGTGAGCAGGGTTACGAGCAGTACTTC.

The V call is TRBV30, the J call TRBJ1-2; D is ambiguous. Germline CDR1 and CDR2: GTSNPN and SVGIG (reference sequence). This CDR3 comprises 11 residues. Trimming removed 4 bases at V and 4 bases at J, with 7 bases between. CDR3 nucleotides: TGTGCCTGGAAGAGAGTCTATGGCTACACCTTC. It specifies CAWKRVYGYTF. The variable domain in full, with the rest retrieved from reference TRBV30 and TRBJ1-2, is SQTIHQWPATLVQPVGSPLSLECTVEGTSNPNLYWYRQAAGRGLQLLFYSVGIGQISSEVPQNLSASRPQDRQFILSSKKLLLSDSGFYLCAWKRVYGYTFGSGTRLTVV.

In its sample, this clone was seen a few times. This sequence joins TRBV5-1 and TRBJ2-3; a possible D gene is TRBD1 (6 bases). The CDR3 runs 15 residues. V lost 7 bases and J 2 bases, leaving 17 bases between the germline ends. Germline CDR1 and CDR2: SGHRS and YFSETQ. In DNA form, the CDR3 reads TGCGCCAGCGCAGAAGGGGGTTTTAACACAGATACGCAGTATTTT. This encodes CASAEGGFNTDTQYF.

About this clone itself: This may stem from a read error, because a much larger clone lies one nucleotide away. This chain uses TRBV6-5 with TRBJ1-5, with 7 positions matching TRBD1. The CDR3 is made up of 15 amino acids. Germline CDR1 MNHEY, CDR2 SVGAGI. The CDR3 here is CASSYSGTVNQPRHF. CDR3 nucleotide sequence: TGTGCCAGCAGTTACTCCGGGACAGTCAATCAGCCCCGGCATTTT.

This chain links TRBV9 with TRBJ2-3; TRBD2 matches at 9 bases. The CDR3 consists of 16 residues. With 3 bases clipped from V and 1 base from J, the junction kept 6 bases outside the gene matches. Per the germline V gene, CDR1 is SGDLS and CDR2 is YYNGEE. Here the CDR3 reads CASSELAGAGTDTQYF. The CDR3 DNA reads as TGTGCCAGCAGCGAATTAGCGGGGGCCGGCACAGATACGCAGTATTTT.

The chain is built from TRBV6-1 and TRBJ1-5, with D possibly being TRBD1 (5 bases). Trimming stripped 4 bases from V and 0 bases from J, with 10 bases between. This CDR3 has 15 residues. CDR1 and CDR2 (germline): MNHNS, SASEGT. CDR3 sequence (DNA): TGTGCCAGCAGTGTACAGGATAATAGCAATCAGCCCCAGCATTTT. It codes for CASSVQDNSNQPQHF.

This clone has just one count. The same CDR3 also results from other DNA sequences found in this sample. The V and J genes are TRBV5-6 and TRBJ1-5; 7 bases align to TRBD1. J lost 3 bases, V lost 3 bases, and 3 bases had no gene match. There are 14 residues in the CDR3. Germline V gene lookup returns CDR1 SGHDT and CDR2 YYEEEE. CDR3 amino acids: CASSSGQINQPQHF. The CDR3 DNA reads TGTGCCAGCAGCTCGGGACAGATCAATCAGCCCCAGCATTTT.

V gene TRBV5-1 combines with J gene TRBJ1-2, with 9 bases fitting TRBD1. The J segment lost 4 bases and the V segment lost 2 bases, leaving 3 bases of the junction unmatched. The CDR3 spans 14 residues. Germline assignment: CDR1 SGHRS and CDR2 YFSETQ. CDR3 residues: CASSLQTGGYGYTF. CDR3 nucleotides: TGCGCCAGCAGCTTACAGACAGGGGGCTATGGCTACACCTTC.

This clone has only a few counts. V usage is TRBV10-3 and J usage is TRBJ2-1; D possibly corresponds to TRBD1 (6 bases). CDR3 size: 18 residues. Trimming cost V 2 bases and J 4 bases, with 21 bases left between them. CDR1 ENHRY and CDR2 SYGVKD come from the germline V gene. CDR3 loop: CAISETTPSTGHYNEQFF. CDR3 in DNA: TGTGCCATCAGTGAGACAACCCCATCGACAGGACATTACAATGAGCAGTTCTTC.

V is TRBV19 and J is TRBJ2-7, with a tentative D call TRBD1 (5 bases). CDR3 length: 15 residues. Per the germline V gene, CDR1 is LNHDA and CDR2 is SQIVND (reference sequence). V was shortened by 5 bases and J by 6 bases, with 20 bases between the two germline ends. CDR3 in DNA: TGTGCCAGTAGTCTACATGGGTTAGGGGTTCGCGAGCAGTACTTC. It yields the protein CASSLHGLGVREQYF.

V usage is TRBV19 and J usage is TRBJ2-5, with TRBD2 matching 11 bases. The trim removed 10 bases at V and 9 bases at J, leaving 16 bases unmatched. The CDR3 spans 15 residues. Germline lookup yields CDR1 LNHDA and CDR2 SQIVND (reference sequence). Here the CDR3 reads CATRGLAGGLGAQYF. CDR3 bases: TGTGCCACCCGGGGCCTAGCGGGGGGCCTAGGGGCCCAGTACTTC.

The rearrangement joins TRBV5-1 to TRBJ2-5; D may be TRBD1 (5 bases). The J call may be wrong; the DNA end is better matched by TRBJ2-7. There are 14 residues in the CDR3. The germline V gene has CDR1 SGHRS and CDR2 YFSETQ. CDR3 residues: CASSHDRNSYEQYF. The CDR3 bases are TGCGCCAGCAGCCATGACAGAAACTCCTACGAGCAGTACTTC.

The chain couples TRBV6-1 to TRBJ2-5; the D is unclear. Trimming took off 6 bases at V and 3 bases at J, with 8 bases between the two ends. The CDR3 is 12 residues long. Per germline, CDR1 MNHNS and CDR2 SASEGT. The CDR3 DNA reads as TGTGCCAGCAGACCGGGTAAAGAGACCCAGTACTTC. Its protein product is CASRPGKETQYF.